This entry features one T cell receptor beta chain sequence. The data stem from a study of early T cells in non-severe SARS-CoV-2 infection. About the study: The study sequenced bulk RNA from unsorted whole blood, with chains unpaired.

Per germline, CDR1 MNHEY and CDR2 SVGAGI. The V gene end was trimmed by 2 bases and the J gene end by 1 base; junction bases not matched to a gene: 13. The CDR3 contains 19 residues. The TCR library protocol was used to attach unique molecular identifiers. These identifiers were attached to individual cDNA molecules. TCRdb independently ran MiXCR on the 5' RACE reads; one entry per CDR3 protein. This sample carries 80,000 to 95,000 distinct CDR3 sequences, roughly 13% of them seen once, and the ten largest clones take about 1.5%. Sequences were obtained from whole blood. This chain connects TRBV6-5 to TRBJ2-3, with TRBD2 identical over 9 bases. The source of this sequence is an adult who was a healthcare worker with PCR-confirmed SARS-CoV-2 infection or an uninfected control (not recorded which). The CDR3 DNA is TGTGCCAGCAGTTACAGGTTAAGGGTAGCGGGGGCCGGCACAGATACGCAGTATTTT. Translating it yields CASSYRLRVAGAGTDTQYF.